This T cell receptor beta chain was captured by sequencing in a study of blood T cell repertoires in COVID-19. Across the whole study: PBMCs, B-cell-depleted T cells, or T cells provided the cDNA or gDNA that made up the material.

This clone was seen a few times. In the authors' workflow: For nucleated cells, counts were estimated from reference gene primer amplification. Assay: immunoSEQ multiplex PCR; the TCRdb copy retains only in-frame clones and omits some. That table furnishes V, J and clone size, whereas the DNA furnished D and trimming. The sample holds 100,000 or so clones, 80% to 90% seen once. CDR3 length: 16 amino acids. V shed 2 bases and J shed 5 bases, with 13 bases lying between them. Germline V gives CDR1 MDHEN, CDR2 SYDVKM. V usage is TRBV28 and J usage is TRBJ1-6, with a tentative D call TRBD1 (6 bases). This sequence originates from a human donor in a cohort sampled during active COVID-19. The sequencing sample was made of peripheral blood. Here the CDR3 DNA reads TGTGCCAGCAGTTTAGGGACCGGGACAAATAATTCACCCCTCCACTTT. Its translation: CASSLGTGTNNSPLHF.